This record concerns one T cell receptor (beta chain) sequence. V was shortened by 5 bases and J by 2 bases, with 5 bases between the two germline ends. Per the germline V gene, CDR1 is SEHNR and CDR2 is FQNEAQ (reference sequence). The CDR3 spans 12 residues. Repertoires were generated with immunoSEQ multiplex PCR, while TCRdb's copy carries only in-frame clones and drops some. The table has some 150,000 clones, 80% to 95% seen once. This specimen belongs to a study of control samples from healthy donors and cancer patients. The chain uses TRBV7-9 and TRBJ2-3; D call uncertain. Sequences were obtained from blood. The sequence came from a man younger than 40 in good health. The CDR3 nucleotides are TGTGCCAGCAGCCCCCCCACAGATACGCAGTATTTT. This sequence encodes CASSPPTDTQYF.